The next 2 T cell receptor beta chains were all read from a single sample in a study of OX40 agonist ivuxolimab in advanced cancers. Profiled with immunoSEQ multiplex PCR; TCRdb holds only in-frame clones, not every one. The table has 20,000 to 30,000 clones, approximately 91% seen once. The sequenced sample was CD4+ or CD8+ T cells sorted from blood, obtained in a trial of the OX40 agonist ivuxolimab. The source of these receptors is an adult with an advanced solid tumor such as melanoma, head and neck, liver or kidney cancer.

V gene TRBV5-4 combines with J gene TRBJ1-1; D may be TRBD1 (6 bases). The CDR3 has 14 residues. The V and J ends lost 4 bases and 7 bases respectively, with 17 bases between them. Germline V gene lookup returns CDR1 SGHNT and CDR2 YYREEE (reference sequence). CDR3 loop: CASSPDSGYFEAFF. DNA of the CDR3: TGTGCCAGCAGCCCGGACAGCGGCTACTTTGAAGCTTTCTTT.

The V and J genes are TRBV9 and TRBJ2-1, with D maybe TRBD2 (5 bases). Germline values: CDR1 SGDLS, CDR2 YYNGEE. There are 14 residues in the CDR3. Trimming took 3 bases from V and 10 from J, leaving 17 bases between them. This CDR3 reads CASSGQSLGREQFF. In DNA form, the CDR3 reads TGTGCCAGCAGCGGTCAGTCACTAGGTCGCGAGCAGTTCTTC. The whole variable domain, filled in from reference TRBV9 and TRBJ2-1, reads DSGVTQTPKHLITATGQRVTLRCSPRSGDLSVYWYQQSLDQGLQFLIQYYNGEERAKGNILERFSAQQFPDLHSELNLSSLELGDSALYFCASSGQSLGREQFFGPGTRLTVL.